These 10 T cell receptor beta chains were sequenced from one sample in a study of siplizumab effects on memory and regulatory T cells. Clones were sequenced by immunoSEQ multiplex PCR, and TCRdb holds only the in-frame ones, with some missing. Among about 75,000 clones listed, roughly 93% were seen once. Specimen: CD8+ T cells sorted from blood. Every receptor here comes from a human donor in good health.

The chain carries TRBV9 and TRBJ2-7; 8 bases fit TRBD2. The length of the CDR3 is 15 residues. V shed 0 bases, J shed 1 base, and the junction held 3 bases outside the gene matches. Germline assignment: CDR1 SGDLS and CDR2 YYNGEE. CDR3 in DNA: TGTGCCAGCAGCGTAGCGGGGGGGCCGTCCTACGAGCAGTACTTC. Amino acid sequence: CASSVAGGPSYEQYF. Looking up the rest from reference TRBV9 and TRBJ2-7 gives the full variable domain: DSGVTQTPKHLITATGQRVTLRCSPRSGDLSVYWYQQSLDQGLQFLIQYYNGEERAKGNILERFSAQQFPDLHSELNLSSLELGDSALYFCASSVAGGPSYEQYFGPGTRLTVT.

The V and J genes are TRBV12-5 and TRBJ2-7; D remains ambiguous. CDR1 and CDR2 from the germline V gene are LGHNT and FRNRAP. Trimming pared 0 bases from V and 2 bases from J, leaving 11 bases between. CDR3 length equals 15 residues. This CDR3 is CASGLVHGVTYEQYF. DNA for the CDR3: TGTGCTAGTGGTTTGGTACACGGAGTTACCTACGAGCAGTACTTC.

J is TRBJ1-4 and V is TRBV9, with 8 nucleotides matching TRBD1. V shed 4 bases and J 3 bases; nucleotides not matched to a gene: 11. Germline loops: CDR1 SGDLS, CDR2 YYNGEE. The CDR3 runs to 17 residues. Here the CDR3 DNA reads TGTGCCAGCAGCAACGACAGGGGAGAGGGGCCTAATGAAAAACTGTTTTTT. It codes for CASSNDRGEGPNEKLFF.

The genes are TRBV11-3 and TRBJ2-5, with TRBD2 as a possible D gene (5 bases). V was clipped by 8 bases and J by 5 bases, with 6 bases between them. CDR1 and CDR2 (germline): SGHNT, YENEEA. The CDR3 is made up of 10 amino acids. For the CDR3, the DNA is TGTGCCAGCTCGGGGGAGACCCAGTACTTC. It specifies CASSGETQYF.

The CDR3 spells CASIGYSGNTIYF. In DNA form, the CDR3 reads TGTGCCAGTATCGGCTACTCTGGAAACACCATATATTTT. The V call is TRBV19, the J call TRBJ1-3; D not resolved. V lost 7 bases and J 0 bases, leaving 7 bases between the germline ends. Germline CDR1 and CDR2: LNHDA and SQIVND (reference sequence). This CDR3 has 13 residues.

This rearrangement joins TRBV9 to TRBJ1-2; D possibly corresponds to TRBD1 (6 bases). CDR1 is SGDLS and CDR2 is YYNGEE in the germline V gene. The CDR3 spans 15 residues. V was shortened by 0 bases and J by 4 bases, with 13 bases between the two germline ends. The CDR3 DNA follows: TGTGCCAGCAGCGTAGCTTTGGGGGGCGCCTATGGCTACACCTTC. This codes for CASSVALGGAYGYTF. The complete variable domain, with remaining parts taken from reference TRBV9 and TRBJ1-2, reads DSGVTQTPKHLITATGQRVTLRCSPRSGDLSVYWYQQSLDQGLQFLIQYYNGEERAKGNILERFSAQQFPDLHSELNLSSLELGDSALYFCASSVALGGAYGYTFGSGTRLTVV.

The chain has TRBV12-5 and TRBJ1-5; a possible D gene is TRBD1 (6 bases). Trimming took 5 bases from V and 1 from J, leaving 9 bases between them. Germline lookup yields CDR1 LGHNT and CDR2 FRNRAP. CDR3 length: 14 residues. The CDR3, as DNA: TGTGCTAGTGGTCCAGGGGAGAGCAATCAGCCCCAGCATTTT. Translating it yields CASGPGESNQPQHF. Full variable domain (missing parts from reference TRBV12-5 and TRBJ1-5): DARVTQTPRHKVTEMGQEVTMRCQPILGHNTVFWYRQTMMQGLELLAYFRNRAPLDDSGMPKDRFSAEMPDATLATLKIQPSEPRDSAVYFCASGPGESNQPQHFGDGTRLSIL.

The chain carries TRBV11-2 and TRBJ2-1, with 11 bases matching TRBD2. The CDR3 length is 15 residues. Trimming took 1 base from V and 8 from J; bases not matched to a gene: 4. Per germline, CDR1 SGHAT and CDR2 FQNNGV. CDR3 sequence (DNA): TGTGCCAGCAGCTTAGTAGCGGGGGGGCTCGATGAGCAGTTCTTC. It yields the protein CASSLVAGGLDEQFF.

V is TRBV19 and J is TRBJ2-7; no clear D gene. The length of the CDR3 is 11 residues. Trimming removed 3 bases at V and 6 bases at J, with 6 bases between. Germline assignment: CDR1 LNHDA and CDR2 SQIVND (reference sequence). The CDR3 is CASSIRAEQYF. CDR3 nucleotide sequence: TGTGCCAGTAGTATTAGGGCCGAGCAGTACTTC.

This chain connects TRBV23-1 to TRBJ1-2; D remains unclear. TRBV23-1 is noted as an ORF with a role that remains uncertain. The CDR3 is made up of 14 amino acids. Trimming shortened V by 5 bases and J by 4 bases, and 14 bases separated the two germline ends. CDR3 coding DNA: TGCGCCAGCAGTGGGGTCCCGAGACGCTATGGCTACACCTTC. It is translated as CASSGVPRRYGYTF.